This TCR beta chain was found in a study of post-analysis software for immune sequencing data. Unique molecular identifiers were built into the TCR beta cDNA libraries. One entry per CDR3 protein, called by TCRdb with MiXCR from the PCR reads. The sample consists of some 690,000 distinct CDR3 sequences, around 64% of them appearing once. The germline V gene encodes CDR1 DFQATT and CDR2 SNEGSKA (reference sequence). V was pared by 1 base and J by 6 bases, with 7 bases between. The CDR3 sequence is 12 residues long. Findings and caveats of the study: Four or five TRBV segments, TRBV5-6, TRBV5-1 and TRBV20-1 among them, were found more frequent in patients than controls.

As concerns this clonotype: The target antigen is unknown.

The receptor was derived from a girl aged 2-10 years with multiple sclerosis. The sample consisted of blood. The rearrangement joins TRBV20-1 to TRBJ2-1, with unresolved D. The DNA for the CDR3 is TGCAGTGCTAGAGCCGGTCCCAATGAGCAGTTCTTC. This sequence encodes CSARAGPNEQFF.